This entry lists 11 T cell receptor beta chains sequenced from one sample in a study of T cell responses to AZD1222 COVID-19 vaccine. Libraries were prepared by immunoSEQ multiplex PCR; TCRdb keeps only in-frame clonotypes and omits some of them. The table has about 85,000 clones, 88% seen once. The specimen was peripheral blood, collected on day 0 of AZD1222 vaccination. Receptors were obtained from an adult in good health.

The rearrangement uses TRBV5-1 and TRBJ2-3, with 10 positions matching TRBD2. The germline V gene encodes CDR1 SGHRS and CDR2 YFSETQ. Trimming cost V 1 base and J 4 bases; bases outside gene matches: 3. CDR3 length equals 15 residues. The CDR3 reads CASSLSGRGSDTQYF. In nucleotides, the CDR3 is TGCGCCAGCAGCTTGAGCGGGAGGGGGTCAGATACGCAGTATTTT.

V gene TRBV9 combines with J gene TRBJ2-7, with 11 bases that match TRBD2. Per germline, CDR1 SGDLS and CDR2 YYNGEE. CDR3 length: 15 residues. After removal of 3 bases from V and 3 bases from J, the junction contained 5 bases not matched to a gene. The CDR3 sequence: CASSAGLAGVYEQYF. The CDR3 nucleotides read TGTGCCAGCAGCGCTGGACTAGCGGGCGTCTACGAGCAGTACTTC.

The chain carries TRBV29-1 and TRBJ1-2; D gene uncertain. There are 11 residues in the CDR3. Germline V gene data show CDR1 as SQVTM and CDR2 as ANQGSEA. Trimming took 7 bases from V and 4 from J, leaving 10 bases between them. DNA for the CDR3: TGCAGCGCTGCCTGGGGCTATGGCTACACCTTC. This encodes CSAAWGYGYTF.

V gene TRBV5-6 combines with J gene TRBJ2-1, with 13 bases lining up with TRBD2. The germline V gene encodes CDR1 SGHDT and CDR2 YYEEEE. The V segment lost 2 bases and the J segment 4 bases; nucleotides outside the gene matches: 6. This CDR3 region has 17 residues. In DNA form, the CDR3 reads TGTGCCAGCAGCTTCACGGGGACTAGCGGGACTTACAATGAGCAGTTCTTC. Protein: CASSFTGTSGTYNEQFF. Full variable domain (outside the CDR3, taken from reference TRBV5-6 and TRBJ2-1): DAGVTQSPTHLIKTRGQQVTLRCSPKSGHDTVSWYQQALGQGPQFIFQYYEEEERQRGNFPDRFSGHQFPNYSSELNVNALLLGDSALYLCASSFTGTSGTYNEQFFGPGTRLTVL.

The gene calls are TRBV10-3 and TRBJ2-5; possible D gene TRBD2, 6 bases. Germline V lookup: CDR1 ENHRY, CDR2 SYGVKD. This CDR3 is 13 amino acids long. The V gene lost 3 bases and the J gene lost 5 bases, with 10 bases spanning the gap. The CDR3 DNA is TGTGCCATCAGTGAACCCGGGAGCGAGACCCAGTACTTC. This sequence encodes CAISEPGSETQYF.

The CDR3 loop reads CSVGRGQRAPDTQYF. The CDR3 DNA follows: TGCAGCGTTGGAAGGGGACAAAGGGCCCCAGATACGCAGTATTTT. The chain recombines TRBV29-1 with TRBJ2-3, with D possibly TRBD1 on 6 matching bases. The germline V gene encodes CDR1 SQVTM and CDR2 ANQGSEA. This CDR3 comprises 15 residues. V dropped 4 bases and J dropped 4 bases, with 18 bases sitting between them.

CDR3 sequence: CASSVSGTGGTEAFF. The CDR3, as DNA: TGCGCCAGCAGCGTCTCCGGGACAGGGGGCACTGAAGCTTTCTTT. V usage is TRBV5-1 and J usage is TRBJ1-1; 11 nucleotides line up with TRBD1. The germline gives CDR1 SGHRS, CDR2 YFSETQ. The V and J ends lost 4 bases and 4 bases, in that order; junction bases with no gene match: 6. The CDR3 covers 15 residues.

The CDR3 here is CATRFAAYSNQPQHF. Written as DNA, the CDR3 is TGTGCCACACGGTTCGCAGCATATAGCAATCAGCCCCAGCATTTT. The chain carries TRBV6-5 and TRBJ1-5, with unresolved D. The germline gives CDR1 MNHEY, CDR2 SVGAGI. V was shortened by 10 bases and J by 0 bases, with 16 bases between the two germline ends. CDR3 length equals 15 residues.

This chain joins TRBV15 and TRBJ2-5, with D perhaps matching TRBD2 (5 bases). Trimming removed 5 bases at V and 7 bases at J, with 14 bases between. The CDR3 is 13 amino acids. Germline CDR1 and CDR2: LNHNV and YYDKDF (reference sequence). CDR3: CATSRSAAGTQYF. The CDR3 DNA sequence: TGTGCCACCAGCCGGTCCGCTGCGGGGACCCAGTACTTC.

The V call is TRBV28, the J call TRBJ2-1, with a tentative D call TRBD2 (6 bases). The CDR3 contains 14 residues. CDR1 and CDR2 from the germline V gene are MDHEN and SYDVKM. Trimming took 4 bases from V and 12 from J, leaving 19 bases between them. In DNA form, the CDR3 reads TGTGCCAGCAGTTCCCAGCCTAGCGTAAAGGGGCAGTTCTTC. This codes for CASSSQPSVKGQFF.

The chain has TRBV9 and TRBJ2-3; the match to TRBD2 covers 11 bases. The germline CDR1 and CDR2 sequences are SGDLS and YYNGEE. This CDR3 is built from 18 residues. The J segment lost 2 bases and the V segment lost 0 bases, leaving 8 bases of the junction unmatched. This CDR3 is CASSVVKLAGGPTDTQYF. In DNA, the CDR3 is TGTGCCAGCAGCGTAGTCAAGCTAGCGGGAGGCCCCACAGATACGCAGTATTTT.